These 30 T cell receptor beta chains were sequenced from one sample in a study of blood T cell repertoires in COVID-19. Generated by immunoSEQ multiplex PCR, the TCRdb table keeps only in-frame clones and is missing some. The table has more than 140,000 clones, approximately 86% seen once. Material for sequencing was peripheral blood. The source of these receptors is a woman in her sixties with acute or convalescent COVID-19.

V and J are TRBV27 and TRBJ2-5; no firm D call. Germline values: CDR1 MNHEY, CDR2 SMNVEV (reference sequence). The germline V and J ends were trimmed by 2 bases and 3 bases, with 16 bases remaining between them. The CDR3 length is 16 residues. The CDR3 loop reads CASSLTINWLKETQYF. The CDR3 DNA sequence: TGTGCCAGCAGTTTAACTATTAACTGGTTAAAAGAGACCCAGTACTTC.

This chain links TRBV3-1 (or the pseudogene TRBV3-2) with TRBJ1-1, with no clear D. The CDR3 is 14 residues long. CDR1 is LGHDT and CDR2 is YNNKEL in the germline V gene (reference sequence). Trimming shortened V by 1 base and J by 4 bases, and 10 bases separated the two germline ends. The CDR3 DNA follows: TGTGCCAGCAGCCAAGGGGAGTGGGGCACTGAAGCTTTCTTT. Translation: CASSQGEWGTEAFF.

This clone was recorded once. The genes are TRBV7-3 and TRBJ2-1; 7 positions agree with TRBD2. V lost 5 bases, J lost 1 base, and 5 bases stayed unmatched. Looked up from germline, CDR1 is SGHTA and CDR2 is FQGTGA. The CDR3 covers 15 residues. The CDR3: CASSHSGGSYNEQFF. As DNA, the CDR3 is TGTGCCAGCAGCCACTCCGGGGGGTCCTACAATGAGCAGTTCTTC.

This rearrangement joins TRBV12-5 to TRBJ2-1; maybe TRBD1 (5 bases). The CDR3 length is 18 residues. Trimming removed 4 bases at V and 3 bases at J, with 22 bases between. Germline V gene data show CDR1 as LGHNT and CDR2 as FRNRAP. The DNA of the CDR3 is TGTGCTAGTGGTTCCTACACAGGCGCGGAAGCCAACTACAATGAGCAGTTCTTC. It codes for CASGSYTGAEANYNEQFF.

V usage is TRBV28 and J usage is TRBJ2-1; 10 bases line up with TRBD2. V shed 5 bases and J 10 bases; nucleotides not matched to a gene: 5. Germline V gene data show CDR1 as MDHEN and CDR2 as SYDVKM. This CDR3 spans 13 amino acids. The chain's CDR3 is CASSDSGGSEQFF. Written as DNA, the CDR3 is TGTGCCAGCAGTGATAGCGGGGGGTCCGAGCAGTTCTTC.

The chain uses TRBV9 and TRBJ2-1; a possible D gene is TRBD2 (6 bases). The CDR3 extends over 19 amino acids. Germline CDR1 is SGDLS and CDR2 is YYNGEE. Trimming took 1 base from V and 0 from J, leaving 20 bases between them. The CDR3 loop is CASSVWPPGLSSSYNEQFF. CDR3 coding DNA: TGTGCCAGCAGCGTATGGCCCCCGGGACTCTCTAGCTCCTACAATGAGCAGTTCTTC. The full variable domain, completed using reference TRBV9 and TRBJ2-1, is DSGVTQTPKHLITATGQRVTLRCSPRSGDLSVYWYQQSLDQGLQFLIQYYNGEERAKGNILERFSAQQFPDLHSELNLSSLELGDSALYFCASSVWPPGLSSSYNEQFFGPGTRLTVL.

This sequence joins TRBV4-2 and TRBJ1-3, with D possibly matching TRBD1 (5 bases). In germline, CDR1 is LGHNA, CDR2 YNFKEQ. Trimming removed 1 base at V and 0 bases at J, with 10 bases between. CDR3 length: 16 residues. The CDR3 nucleotides read TGTGCCAGCAGCCAAGGCAAAGACAGCTCTGGAAACACCATATATTTT. It specifies CASSQGKDSSGNTIYF.

This chain's CDR3 is CASSRGQGTTEAFF. DNA for the CDR3: TGTGCCAGCAGCAGGGGACAGGGGACCACTGAAGCTTTCTTT. The V and J genes are TRBV5-4 and TRBJ1-1, with 10 bases that match TRBD1. J gave up 4 bases and V 4 bases, and 4 bases lay outside the gene matches. The CDR3 totals 14 residues. Germline CDR1 reads SGHNT; CDR2 reads YYREEE (reference sequence).

The CDR3 DNA follows: TGTGCCAGCAGTTTATTTCCCCCTGGGACAGCCGCTAACTATGGCTACACCTTC. Residues: CASSLFPPGTAANYGYTF. J is TRBJ1-2 and V is TRBV27; the match to TRBD1 covers 7 bases. V trimming: 1 base; J trimming: 0 bases; junction bases outside the gene matches: 11. Looked up from germline, CDR1 is MNHEY and CDR2 is SMNVEV (reference sequence). CDR3 size: 18 residues.

The V and J genes are TRBV9 and TRBJ2-5; 9 bases line up with TRBD2. V was clipped by 0 bases and J by 8 bases; unmatched bases: 8. Germline CDR1 SGDLS, CDR2 YYNGEE. This CDR3 comprises 15 residues. The CDR3: CASSVGGSGGQTQYF. Here the CDR3 DNA reads TGTGCCAGCAGCGTAGGAGGTAGCGGGGGCCAAACCCAGTACTTC. The full variable domain, rest sourced from reference TRBV9 and TRBJ2-5, is DSGVTQTPKHLITATGQRVTLRCSPRSGDLSVYWYQQSLDQGLQFLIQYYNGEERAKGNILERFSAQQFPDLHSELNLSSLELGDSALYFCASSVGGSGGQTQYFGPGTRLLVL.

The V and J genes are TRBV7-9 and TRBJ2-1; 8 bases are shared with TRBD1. The trim removed 5 bases at V and 3 bases at J, leaving 6 bases unmatched. This CDR3 is 15 amino acids long. Germline V gene data show CDR1 as SEHNR and CDR2 as FQNEAQ (reference sequence). Here the CDR3 reads CASSAQGAGYNEQFF. The CDR3 DNA follows: TGTGCCAGCAGCGCGCAGGGGGCAGGCTACAATGAGCAGTTCTTC.

This clone appeared once. The rearrangement links TRBV18 to TRBJ1-5; D is unresolved. This CDR3 comprises 13 residues. The V and J ends lost 6 bases and 3 bases respectively, with 9 bases between them. From germline, CDR1 is KGHSH and CDR2 LQKENI. The CDR3 sequence: CASSPTLNQPQHF. CDR3 DNA sequence: TGTGCCAGCTCTCCGACACTCAATCAGCCCCAGCATTTT.

The sample holds one count of this clone. The chain recombines TRBV3-1 (or the pseudogene TRBV3-2) with TRBJ1-2, with a weak D call TRBD1 (5 bases). Germline values: CDR1 LGHDT, CDR2 YNNKEL (reference sequence). V was cut by 6 bases and J by 4 bases, with 15 bases left in between. The CDR3 runs to 14 residues. The CDR3 region is CASSRGGRGYGYTF. CDR3 nucleotide sequence: TGTGCCAGCAGTCGAGGTGGAAGGGGCTATGGCTACACCTTC.

This chain uses TRBV5-4 with TRBJ1-1, with a weak D call TRBD1 (5 bases). CDR1 SGHNT and CDR2 YYREEE come from the germline V gene (reference sequence). The germline V and J ends were trimmed by 3 bases and 1 base, with 10 bases remaining between them. The CDR3 is 14 residues long. The CDR3 sequence is CASSYPGENTEAFF. CDR3 DNA sequence: TGTGCCAGCAGCTATCCGGGGGAGAACACTGAAGCTTTCTTT.

This clone was recorded once. This chain's CDR3 is CASGYRKHTGANQETQYF. The CDR3 bases are TGTGCCAGCGGCTACCGGAAGCACACAGGGGCGAACCAAGAGACCCAGTACTTC. The chain carries TRBV7-8 and TRBJ2-5; 7 positions match TRBD1. The length of the CDR3 is 18 residues. V gave up 8 bases and J gave up 0 bases; unmatched junction bases: 18. From germline, CDR1 is SGHVS and CDR2 FQNEAQ.

The chain couples TRBV11-3 to TRBJ1-4, with D maybe TRBD1 (5 bases). The CDR3 runs 14 residues. The V end was cut by 6 bases, the J end by 5 bases, with 13 bases between. The germline gives CDR1 SGHNT, CDR2 YENEEA. The CDR3 DNA follows: TGTGCCAGCAGTCTGACAGCGGGGAATGAAAAACTGTTTTTT. It specifies CASSLTAGNEKLFF.

This clone was observed a few times. The chain employs TRBV28 and TRBJ2-3, with D possibly TRBD2 on 8 matching bases. Germline lookup yields CDR1 MDHEN and CDR2 SYDVKM. Between the trimmed V and J ends, which lost 6 bases and 2 bases, there was a span of 27 bases. The CDR3 loop spans 19 amino acids. The DNA of the CDR3 is TGTGCCAGCAGCCGGACAGGCGGTTTTTGGCGGGGGGACACAGATACGCAGTATTTT. This sequence encodes CASSRTGGFWRGDTDTQYF.

The chain employs TRBV9 and TRBJ1-5; tentatively, D is TRBD1 (6 bases). Germline CDR1 and CDR2: SGDLS and YYNGEE. The CDR3 is 14 residues long. V lost 4 bases and J 9 bases, leaving 17 bases between the germline ends. CDR3 loop: CASSRTAEMMPQHF. As DNA, the CDR3 is TGTGCCAGCAGCAGGACAGCTGAAATGATGCCCCAGCATTTT.

In this sample, this clone turned up once. The CDR3 region has the DNA TGTGCCAGCAGAGGGGGTTTCGAGACCCAGTACTTC. As protein: CASRGGFETQYF. The chain carries TRBV2 and TRBJ2-5; D may be TRBD1 (6 bases). This CDR3 is built from 12 residues. The V gene lost 6 bases and the J gene lost 5 bases, with 10 bases spanning the gap. CDR1 SNHLY and CDR2 FYNNEI come from the germline V gene.

The chain has TRBV11-3 and TRBJ2-7; tentative D call: TRBD2 (5 bases). The germline CDR1 and CDR2 sequences are SGHNT and YENEEA. Trimming took 8 bases from V and 3 from J, leaving 17 bases between them. The CDR3 covers 14 residues. The CDR3: CASQRAGPDYEQYF. Here the CDR3 DNA reads TGTGCCAGCCAGAGGGCAGGCCCTGACTACGAGCAGTACTTC.

The CDR3 DNA sequence: TGTGCCAGCAGATTATTGGGGGGTGAGCAGTTCTTC. Translated, it gives CASRLLGGEQFF. The rearrangement links TRBV7-9 to TRBJ2-1; D possibly corresponds to TRBD2 (6 bases). CDR3 length equals 12 residues. Germline V gene lookup returns CDR1 SEHNR and CDR2 FQNEAQ (reference sequence). V dropped 6 bases and J dropped 9 bases, with 12 bases sitting between them.

The J gene is TRBJ1-6, the V gene TRBV30; no definite D call. Trimming took 0 bases from V and 6 from J, leaving 9 bases between them. CDR1 is GTSNPN, CDR2 SVGIG, per germline (reference sequence). This CDR3 contains 14 residues. The CDR3 DNA is TGTGCCTGGAGTGTAACACGTTTTAATTCACCCCTCCACTTT. Its protein is CAWSVTRFNSPLHF.

The V gene is TRBV3-1 (or the pseudogene TRBV3-2), the J gene TRBJ1-1; D is uncertain. The V gene lost 5 bases and the J gene lost 6 bases, with 13 bases spanning the gap. Germline CDR1 reads LGHDT; CDR2 reads YNNKEL (reference sequence). CDR3 length equals 13 residues. CDR3 sequence reads: CASSVGSGSEAFF. The DNA of the CDR3 is TGTGCCAGCAGCGTAGGATCGGGATCTGAAGCTTTCTTT.

The rearrangement links TRBV5-1 to TRBJ2-1; 8 bases match TRBD1. The junction had 1 base not matched to a gene; V was cut back by 3 bases and J by 2 bases. This CDR3 comprises 14 residues. From germline, CDR1 is SGHRS and CDR2 YFSETQ. CDR3: CASSSGGPYNEQFF. DNA for the CDR3: TGCGCCAGCAGCTCAGGGGGCCCCTACAATGAGCAGTTCTTC.

The chain is built from TRBV9 and TRBJ2-5; TRBD2 agrees at 8 bases. CDR1 is SGDLS and CDR2 is YYNGEE in the germline V gene. There are 17 residues in the CDR3. Trimming removed 0 bases from V and 0 bases from J; junction bases left unmatched: 7. This chain's CDR3 is CASSVGERGTYQETQYF. The CDR3 DNA follows: TGTGCCAGCAGCGTAGGGGAGCGGGGGACGTACCAAGAGACCCAGTACTTC.

This chain links TRBV19 with TRBJ2-7, with 9 bases that match TRBD1. Germline trimming cut 4 bases from V and 5 bases from J; bases unmatched to any gene: 9. Germline CDR1 and CDR2: LNHDA and SQIVND (reference sequence). The CDR3 runs to 15 residues. In nucleotides, the CDR3 is TGTGCCAGTAGTACTACAGGGGGCAGGCACGACGAGCAGTACTTC. Translation: CASSTTGGRHDEQYF.

The chain carries TRBV6-2 or TRBV6-3 and TRBJ2-7; possible D gene TRBD1, 7 bases. Trimming took 6 bases from V and 2 from J, leaving 14 bases between them. The CDR3 has 14 residues. The germline V gene encodes CDR1 MNHEY and CDR2 SVGEGT. This CDR3 reads CASSLPGGTYEQYF. CDR3 sequence (DNA): TGTGCCAGCAGCCTCCCAGGGGGGACCTACGAGCAGTACTTC.

This sequence joins TRBV6-6 and TRBJ2-7, with 9 nucleotides matching TRBD1. After removal of 0 bases from V and 9 bases from J, the junction contained 6 bases not matched to a gene. Germline assignment: CDR1 MNHNY and CDR2 SVGAGI (reference sequence). The CDR3 loop spans 14 amino acids. CDR3 sequence reads: CASSYSGQGEGQYF. DNA of the CDR3: TGTGCCAGCAGTTACTCGGGACAGGGCGAAGGGCAGTACTTC.

The genes are TRBV2 and TRBJ1-1; unclear D gene. The CDR3 has 14 amino acids. Trimming left V 9 bases short and J 0 bases short, with 14 bases between. Germline V gene lookup returns CDR1 SNHLY and CDR2 FYNNEI. CDR3 residues: CASIERRVNTEAFF. CDR3 DNA: TGTGCCAGTATTGAACGTCGGGTGAACACTGAAGCTTTCTTT.

The rearrangement uses TRBV7-9 and TRBJ1-6; D is unclear. The CDR3 contains 13 residues. The germline CDR1 and CDR2 sequences are SEHNR and FQNEAQ (reference sequence). V was cut by 3 bases and J by 13 bases, with 13 bases left in between. The CDR3 here is CASSFERSGPLHF. The CDR3 DNA follows: TGTGCCAGCAGCTTTGAGCGCAGTGGGCCCCTCCACTTT.